The 24 T cell receptor beta chains listed next were all sequenced from one sample in a study of T-cell memory formation after mild COVID-19. A single record per CDR3 protein comes from TCRdb applying MiXCR to the 5' RACE reads. Of about 320,000 distinct CDR3 sequences listed, 14% are singletons. What was sequenced was PBMCs or a T cell subset sorted from them (not recorded which). Source of these receptors: a man between 18 and 35 years old who had mild COVID-19 (a few samples of this study predate the infection). Cell type and time point are not known.

In its sample, this clonotype was seen a few times. CDR3: CATSSRGQISGANVLTF. The DNA for the CDR3 is TGTGCCACCAGCAGCCGCGGACAAATCTCTGGGGCCAACGTCCTGACTTTC. J is TRBJ2-6 and V is TRBV15, with D possibly matching TRBD1 (5 bases). V was clipped by 3 bases and J by 0 bases, with 12 bases between them. Germline CDR1 is LNHNV and CDR2 is YYDKDF (reference sequence). CDR3 length: 17 amino acids.

This clonotype was observed a few times. The chain couples TRBV7-2 to TRBJ1-6, with D maybe TRBD1 (5 bases). Germline loops: CDR1 SGHTA, CDR2 FQGNSA. The CDR3 has 14 amino acids. Trimming removed 2 bases at V and 7 bases at J, with 9 bases between. The CDR3 is CASSLSGLNSPLHF. The CDR3 DNA follows: TGTGCCAGCAGCTTATCAGGGCTCAATTCACCCCTCCACTTT. The variable domain in full, with the rest retrieved from reference TRBV7-2 and TRBJ1-6, is GAGVSQSPSNKVTEKGKDVELRCDPISGHTALYWYRQSLGQGLEFLIYFQGNSAPDKSGLPSDRFSAERTGGSVSTLTIQRTQQEDSAVYLCASSLSGLNSPLHFGNGTRLTVT.

The V call is TRBV27, the J call TRBJ1-5; tentatively, D is TRBD1 (5 bases). V shed 2 bases and J shed 8 bases, with 13 bases lying between them. This CDR3 has 14 amino acids. CDR1 MNHEY and CDR2 SMNVEV come from the germline V gene (reference sequence). This CDR3 reads CASSLGAGRKPQHF. CDR3 bases: TGTGCCAGCAGTTTAGGGGCAGGGAGGAAGCCCCAGCATTTT.

There are a few counts of this clonotype. This chain uses TRBV7-2 with TRBJ2-5, with D tentatively TRBD1 (6 bases). V was trimmed by 5 bases and J by 4 bases, leaving 14 bases between them. Germline assignment: CDR1 SGHTA and CDR2 FQGNSA. CDR3 length: 14 residues. The CDR3 sequence: CASSLTGLAETQYF. For the CDR3, the DNA is TGTGCCAGCAGCCTAACAGGGTTAGCAGAGACCCAGTACTTC.

The chain is built from TRBV7-2 and TRBJ2-3; 9 positions match TRBD1. The germline gives CDR1 SGHTA, CDR2 FQGNSA. The V gene end was trimmed by 4 bases and the J gene end by 4 bases; junction bases not matched to a gene: 6. The CDR3 length is 15 residues. The CDR3 loop is CASSSGTGYADTQYF. The CDR3 bases are TGTGCCAGCAGCTCCGGGACAGGGTACGCAGATACGCAGTATTTT.

The gene calls are TRBV20-1 and TRBJ1-3; D is perhaps TRBD1 (6 bases). The V gene lost 6 bases and the J gene lost 0 bases, with 18 bases spanning the gap. Germline lookup yields CDR1 DFQATT and CDR2 SNEGSKA (reference sequence). The CDR3 has 16 amino acids. Here the CDR3 DNA reads TGCAGTGCCCCCGGCCCCCGGGACATCTCTGGAAACACCATATATTTT. Its translation is CSAPGPRDISGNTIYF.

This chain joins TRBV7-9 and TRBJ2-3; D may be TRBD1 (6 bases). Germline V lookup: CDR1 SEHNR, CDR2 FQNEAQ (reference sequence). The CDR3 runs to 16 residues. The V gene lost 0 bases and the J gene lost 0 bases, with 10 bases spanning the gap. The CDR3 spells CASSLAVRGSTDTQYF. Here the CDR3 DNA reads TGTGCCAGCAGCTTAGCTGTAAGGGGGAGCACAGATACGCAGTATTTT.

This clonotype was found a few times. This sequence joins TRBV28 and TRBJ2-2; 10 positions match TRBD2. There are 16 residues in the CDR3. The V segment lost 5 bases and the J segment 1 base; nucleotides outside the gene matches: 4. Looked up from germline, CDR1 is MDHEN and CDR2 is SYDVKM. The CDR3 coding sequence is TGTGCCAGCAGTCTGGGACTAGCGCAGAACACCGGGGAGCTGTTTTTT. It is translated as CASSLGLAQNTGELFF.

The table lists this clonotype with a few counts. The rearrangement links TRBV11-2 to TRBJ2-5, with 9 bases lining up with TRBD1. Trimming at V came to 6 bases and at J to 3 bases, leaving 2 bases not matched to a gene. The CDR3 is made up of 13 amino acids. Germline CDR1 is SGHAT and CDR2 is FQNNGV. The CDR3 loop reads CASSRDREETQYF. The CDR3 nucleotides read TGTGCCAGCAGTCGGGACAGGGAAGAGACCCAGTACTTC.

The rearrangement links TRBV12-3 or TRBV12-4 to TRBJ2-3; D possibly corresponds to TRBD2 (5 bases). This CDR3 region has 15 residues. Trimming stripped 5 bases from V and 1 base from J, with 13 bases between. CDR3 protein: CASSPGIRGTDTQYF. DNA of the CDR3: TGTGCCAGCAGTCCCGGGATTCGGGGCACAGATACGCAGTATTTT.

This clonotype was counted only a few times. The V call is TRBV6-2 or TRBV6-3, the J call TRBJ2-1; 8 bases are shared with TRBD1. Germline V gives CDR1 MNHEY, CDR2 SVGEGT. The trim removed 4 bases at V and 1 base at J, leaving 12 bases unmatched. The CDR3 runs 18 residues. The CDR3 DNA follows: TGTGCCAGCAGTTCCCAGGGGGCTCTTAATATATCCTACAATGAGCAGTTCTTC. It is translated as CASSSQGALNISYNEQFF.

This clonotype was observed a few times. The chain recombines TRBV7-9 with TRBJ1-4; no definite D call. V lost 1 base to trimming and J lost 4 bases, with 10 bases between them. Germline values: CDR1 SEHNR, CDR2 FQNEAQ (reference sequence). The CDR3 spans 15 residues. The CDR3 DNA sequence: TGTGCCAGCAGCTTAGATGGCCAGCGTAATGAAAAACTGTTTTTT. It specifies CASSLDGQRNEKLFF.

V is TRBV6-6 and J is TRBJ1-2; TRBD1 aligns across 7 bases. CDR1 and CDR2 (germline): MNHNY, SVGAGI (reference sequence). V was clipped by 0 bases and J by 1 base; unmatched bases: 2. This CDR3 has 15 amino acids. CDR3 region: CASSYSNRGNYGYTF. The CDR3 region has the DNA TGTGCCAGCAGTTACTCGAACAGGGGTAACTATGGCTACACCTTC.

This clonotype was seen a handful of times. The chain links TRBV6-6 to TRBJ1-1; D remains ambiguous. The V end lost 5 bases, the J end lost 0 bases, and 7 bases lay between the germline ends. Per germline, CDR1 MNHNY and CDR2 SVGAGI (reference sequence). CDR3 length: 13 amino acids. The CDR3 sequence: CASSIPMNTEAFF. For the CDR3, the DNA is TGTGCCAGCAGTATACCTATGAACACTGAAGCTTTCTTT.

In its sample, this clonotype was seen many times. This chain connects TRBV4-2 to TRBJ2-5, with TRBD2 matching 11 bases. The germline V gene encodes CDR1 LGHNA and CDR2 YNFKEQ. V lost 4 bases, J lost 5 bases, and 9 bases stayed unmatched. This CDR3 region has 16 residues. CDR3 sequence: CASSPGLAGLSETQYF. DNA of the CDR3: TGTGCCAGCAGCCCCGGACTAGCGGGCCTTTCGGAGACCCAGTACTTC.

The chain joins TRBV5-1 to TRBJ2-7; D possibly uses TRBD1 or TRBD2 (5 bases each). Germline V CDR1 and CDR2: SGHRS, YFSETQ. The V and J ends lost 4 bases and 0 bases respectively, with 14 bases between them. The CDR3 extends over 15 amino acids. The chain's CDR3 is CASSIGTEPSYEQYV. The CDR3 region has the DNA TGCGCCAGCAGCATCGGGACGGAGCCCTCCTACGAGCAGTACGTC.

This clonotype occurred many times. This sequence joins TRBV5-5 and TRBJ2-7; D is ambiguous. CDR3 length: 14 amino acids. The V and J ends lost 1 base and 2 bases respectively, with 10 bases between them. Germline V gene sequence: CDR1 SGHKS, CDR2 YYEKEE (reference sequence). The chain's CDR3 is CASSLRSYAYEQYF. CDR3 sequence (DNA): TGTGCCAGCAGCTTGAGATCCTACGCCTACGAGCAGTACTTC.

The chain couples TRBV9 to TRBJ1-6, with D hard to call. V lost 0 bases to trimming and J lost 7 bases, with 5 bases between them. The CDR3 is made up of 13 amino acids. The germline V gene has CDR1 SGDLS and CDR2 YYNGEE. Here the CDR3 reads CASSVAANSPLHF. The CDR3, as DNA: TGTGCCAGCAGCGTAGCAGCGAATTCACCCCTCCACTTT.

This chain links TRBV12-3 or TRBV12-4 with TRBJ1-4; D unresolved. CDR3 length: 13 residues. V was trimmed by 0 bases and J by 7 bases, leaving 6 bases between them. DNA for the CDR3: TGTGCCAGCAGTTTAGCGGGTTTTGAAAAACTGTTTTTT. It is translated as CASSLAGFEKLFF.

V and J are TRBV14 and TRBJ2-3, with a weak D call TRBD1 (5 bases). Germline CDR1 reads SGHDN; CDR2 reads FVKESK. The length of the CDR3 is 16 residues. With 0 bases removed from V and 6 bases from J, the gap between germline ends came to 16 bases. CDR3 sequence: CASSQEDGAPPDTQYF. The DNA for the CDR3 is TGTGCCAGCAGCCAAGAAGATGGGGCTCCACCGGATACGCAGTATTTT. The full variable domain, its missing parts supplied by reference TRBV14 and TRBJ2-3, is EAGVTQFPSHSVIEKGQTVTLRCDPISGHDNLYWYRRVMGKEIKFLLHFVKESKQDESGMPNNRFLAERTGGTYSTLKVQPAELEDSGVYFCASSQEDGAPPDTQYFGPGTRLTVL.

This clonotype was observed a handful of times. The chain combines TRBV20-1 with TRBJ2-3; 8 positions match TRBD1. Germline trimming cut 5 bases from V and 2 bases from J; bases unmatched to any gene: 3. In germline, CDR1 is DFQATT, CDR2 SNEGSKA (reference sequence). The CDR3 spans 13 residues. The CDR3 nucleotides are TGCAGTGCTGTGGACAGGGCCACAGATACGCAGTATTTT. Protein: CSAVDRATDTQYF.

This clonotype came up a few times. The chain joins TRBV7-6 to TRBJ2-5, with TRBD2 matching over 10 bases. Germline V CDR1 and CDR2: SGHVS, FNYEAQ. CDR3 length: 17 amino acids. Trimming removed 3 bases from V and 1 base from J; junction bases left unmatched: 8. DNA for the CDR3: TGTGCCAGCAGCTTTGACATAGCGGGGGGCCGCCAAGAGACCCAGTACTTC. Protein sequence: CASSFDIAGGRQETQYF.

This chain uses TRBV24-1 with TRBJ2-3; D gene unclear. V shed 3 bases and J shed 6 bases, with 3 bases lying between them. The CDR3 extends over 11 amino acids. Looked up from germline, CDR1 is KGHDR and CDR2 is SFDVKD. CDR3 bases: TGTGCCACCAGTGATCCTGATACGCAGTATTTT. Encoded protein: CATSDPDTQYF.

CDR3 coding DNA: TGCAGTGCTAGCCGTGGGGGCACAGATACGCAGTATTTT. Translation: CSASRGGTDTQYF. This rearrangement joins TRBV20-1 to TRBJ2-3; D is uncertain. Germline loops: CDR1 DFQATT, CDR2 SNEGSKA (reference sequence). V was trimmed by 3 bases and J by 1 base, leaving 8 bases between them. This CDR3 comprises 13 residues.